These 7 T cell receptor beta chains were all obtained from the same sample, sequenced in a study of blood T cell repertoires in COVID-19. TCRdb's copy holds only in-frame clones and misses some; the assay was immunoSEQ multiplex PCR. The data contain approximately 100,000 clones, roughly 85% of them singletons. The source material was peripheral blood. The receptor source for this set is a woman in her fifties or sixties with acute or convalescent COVID-19.

The chain employs TRBV7-2 and TRBJ2-1; 8 bases align to TRBD1. This CDR3 region has 13 residues. The J segment lost 8 bases and the V segment lost 5 bases, leaving 5 bases of the junction unmatched. The germline CDR1 and CDR2 sequences are SGHTA and FQGNSA. The CDR3 nucleotides are TGTGCCAGCAGCCGACAGGGGTCTGATGAGCAGTTCTTC. This encodes CASSRQGSDEQFF.

The V call is TRBV3-1 (or the pseudogene TRBV3-2), the J call TRBJ2-1, with TRBD2 identical over 16 bases. V shed 4 bases, J shed 8 bases, and the junction held 14 bases outside the gene matches. Germline CDR1 LGHDT, CDR2 YNNKEL (reference sequence). The CDR3 contains 19 residues. This CDR3 reads CASSLKTPGLAGGVYEQFF. CDR3 nucleotides: TGTGCCAGCAGCCTAAAGACCCCGGGACTAGCGGGAGGGGTGTATGAGCAGTTCTTC.

This clone was seen once. The V and J genes are TRBV27 and TRBJ1-4; 7 positions agree with TRBD1. CDR1 is MNHEY, CDR2 SMNVEV, per germline (reference sequence). Trimming at V came to 5 bases and at J to 8 bases, leaving 8 bases not matched to a gene. The CDR3 covers 14 residues. The CDR3 reads CASSDEGAGEKLFF. The CDR3 DNA reads as TGTGCCAGCAGTGACGAGGGGGCTGGGGAAAAACTGTTTTTT. The full variable domain, rest sourced from reference TRBV27 and TRBJ1-4, is EAQVTQNPRYLITVTGKKLTVTCSQNMNHEYMSWYRQDPGLGLRQIYYSMNVEVTDKGDVPEGYKVSRKEKRNFPLILESPSPNQTSLYFCASSDEGAGEKLFFGSGTQLSVL.

The V call is TRBV28, the J call TRBJ2-1, with TRBD2 matching over 15 bases. The ends lost 8 bases at V and 7 bases at J; junction bases unmatched: 15. The CDR3 length is 18 residues. Germline CDR1 reads MDHEN; CDR2 reads SYDVKM. The CDR3 reads CASRPGLAGGILRNEQFF. The CDR3 region has the DNA TGTGCCAGCCGTCCGGGACTAGCGGGAGGCATCCTCCGGAATGAGCAGTTCTTC.

V and J are TRBV6-1 and TRBJ1-2, with D maybe TRBD1 (6 bases). The CDR3 is made up of 14 amino acids. V lost 2 bases and J 2 bases, leaving 9 bases between the germline ends. The germline V gene encodes CDR1 MNHNS and CDR2 SASEGT. CDR3 in amino acids: CASSEFGGNYGYTF. The CDR3, as DNA: TGTGCCAGCAGTGAATTTGGGGGCAACTATGGCTACACCTTC.

J is TRBJ2-1 and V is TRBV27; 10 bases fit TRBD2. V was clipped by 2 bases and J by 4 bases; unmatched bases: 5. This CDR3 has 16 residues. Germline lookup yields CDR1 MNHEY and CDR2 SMNVEV (reference sequence). The CDR3 here is CASSLLAGDLYNEQFF. The DNA for the CDR3 is TGTGCCAGCAGTTTACTAGCGGGAGATCTATACAATGAGCAGTTCTTC.

CDR3 in amino acids: CASSQLAEGAYF. Written as DNA, the CDR3 is TGTGCCAGCAGTCAACTAGCGGAGGGAGCGTACTTC. V and J are TRBV6-2 or TRBV6-3 and TRBJ2-7; TRBD2 matches at 8 bases. The CDR3 loop spans 12 amino acids. Germline trimming cut 5 bases from V and 12 bases from J; bases unmatched to any gene: 9. Germline values: CDR1 MNHEY, CDR2 SVGEGT.